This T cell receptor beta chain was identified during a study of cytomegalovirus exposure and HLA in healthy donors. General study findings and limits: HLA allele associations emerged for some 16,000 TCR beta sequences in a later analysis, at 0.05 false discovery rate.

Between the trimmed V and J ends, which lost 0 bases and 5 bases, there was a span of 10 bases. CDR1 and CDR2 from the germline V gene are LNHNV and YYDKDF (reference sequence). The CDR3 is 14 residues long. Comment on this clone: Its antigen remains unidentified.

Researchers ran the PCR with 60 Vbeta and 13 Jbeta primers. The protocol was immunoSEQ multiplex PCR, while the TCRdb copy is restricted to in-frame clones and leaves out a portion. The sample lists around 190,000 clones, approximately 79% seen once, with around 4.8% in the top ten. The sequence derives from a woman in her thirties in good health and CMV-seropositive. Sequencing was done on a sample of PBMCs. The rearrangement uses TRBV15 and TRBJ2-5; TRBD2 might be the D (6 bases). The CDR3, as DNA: TGTGCCACCAGCAGAGATCCCGGGGGTGAGACCCAGTACTTC. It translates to CATSRDPGGETQYF.